These 5 T cell receptor beta chains share one sample of origin, sequenced in a study of blood T cell repertoires in COVID-19. TCRdb's copy holds only in-frame clones and misses some; the assay was immunoSEQ multiplex PCR. The sample shows under 100,000 clones, 85% to 95% of them seen only once. Material for sequencing was peripheral blood. These TCRs come from a woman aged 60 to 75 with active COVID-19.

The chain couples TRBV18 to TRBJ2-5; D perhaps matches TRBD1 (5 bases). Germline CDR1 KGHSH, CDR2 LQKENI. This CDR3 region has 16 residues. Trimming cost V 5 bases and J 5 bases, with 21 bases left between them. Here the CDR3 reads CASSSSVRAESETQYF. CDR3 coding DNA: TGTGCCAGCTCATCCTCCGTCAGGGCCGAATCGGAGACCCAGTACTTC.

V and J are TRBV19 and TRBJ1-1; D is possibly TRBD1 (5 bases). The CDR3 has 14 residues. Germline V gene sequence: CDR1 LNHDA, CDR2 SQIVND (reference sequence). Trimming left V 6 bases short and J 5 bases short, with 16 bases between. CDR3 coding DNA: TGTGCCAGTAGGAAACAGGCTGGTTCGACTGAAGCTTTCTTT. Its protein product is CASRKQAGSTEAFF. Together with reference TRBV19 and TRBJ1-1, the CDR3 gives the full variable domain: DGGITQSPKYLFRKEGQNVTLSCEQNLNHDAMYWYRQDPGQGLRLIYYSQIVNDFQKGDIAEGYSVSREKKESFPLTVTSAQKNPTAFYLCASRKQAGSTEAFFGQGTRLTVV.

The chain uses TRBV3-1 (or the pseudogene TRBV3-2) and TRBJ2-3, with D tentatively TRBD2 (5 bases). The CDR3 loop spans 14 amino acids. Looked up from germline, CDR1 is LGHDT and CDR2 is YNNKEL (reference sequence). The V and J ends lost 3 bases and 4 bases respectively, with 11 bases between them. The DNA of the CDR3 is TGTGCCAGCAGCCAGCTGGGAGTGGCAGATACGCAGTATTTT. It codes for CASSQLGVADTQYF.

The V and J genes are TRBV9 and TRBJ1-4, with D unresolved. V was trimmed by 2 bases and J by 2 bases, leaving 10 bases between them. CDR1 and CDR2 (germline): SGDLS, YYNGEE. This CDR3 region has 15 residues. The CDR3 sequence is CASSVGVRTNEKLFF. Here the CDR3 DNA reads TGTGCCAGCAGCGTCGGGGTTAGGACTAATGAAAAACTGTTTTTT.

V usage is TRBV15 and J usage is TRBJ2-3; D perhaps matches TRBD1 (6 bases). Trimming removed 1 base from V and 1 base from J, with 15 bases in between. Germline assignment: CDR1 LNHNV and CDR2 YYDKDF (reference sequence). The CDR3 totals 17 residues. CDR3: CATSRVGSGVGTDTQYF. Here the CDR3 DNA reads TGTGCCACCAGCAGAGTAGGATCAGGGGTCGGCACAGATACGCAGTATTTT.